A single sample gave rise to the 20 T cell receptor beta chains below, sequenced in a study of blood T cell repertoires in COVID-19. The protocol was immunoSEQ multiplex PCR, while the TCRdb copy is restricted to in-frame clones and leaves out a portion. The table has around 100,000 clones, roughly 80% seen once. Sequenced: peripheral blood. The receptor source for this set is a human donor in a cohort sampled during active COVID-19.

This chain joins TRBV7-8 and TRBJ2-4, with 9 positions matching TRBD2. The CDR3 runs to 19 residues. CDR1 and CDR2 (germline): SGHVS, FQNEAQ. With 3 bases clipped from V and 0 bases from J, the junction kept 12 bases outside the gene matches. The CDR3 loop reads CASSFIGLAGSLAKNIQYF. CDR3 coding DNA: TGTGCCAGCAGCTTTATTGGCCTAGCGGGGTCCCTAGCCAAAAACATTCAGTACTTC.

In the case of this clone: Other nucleotide sequences in the sample specify the same CDR3. The J gene is TRBJ1-2, the V gene TRBV3-1 (or the pseudogene TRBV3-2); the match to TRBD1 covers 8 bases. Trimming cost V 4 bases and J 1 base; bases outside gene matches: 5. CDR1 LGHDT and CDR2 YNNKEL come from the germline V gene (reference sequence). This CDR3 comprises 15 residues. Here the CDR3 reads CASSPRTGSNYGYTF. CDR3 nucleotides: TGTGCCAGCAGCCCCCGGACAGGGAGTAACTATGGCTACACCTTC.

This clone was found a few times. The CDR3 nucleotides read TGTGCCAGCAGCTTTCGGACAGACAATTCACCCCTCCACTTT. As protein: CASSFRTDNSPLHF. This rearrangement joins TRBV7-9 to TRBJ1-6; TRBD1 is a possible D gene (6 bases). Germline CDR1 reads SEHNR; CDR2 reads FQNEAQ (reference sequence). CDR3 size: 14 residues. Trimming cost V 3 bases and J 7 bases, with 10 bases left between them.

The V and J genes are TRBV6-6 and TRBJ1-1; no reliable D call. Germline values: CDR1 MNHNY, CDR2 SVGAGI (reference sequence). The CDR3 is 14 residues long. Trimming shortened V by 2 bases and J by 0 bases, and 7 bases separated the two germline ends. The CDR3 is CASSYASLNTEAFF. CDR3 sequence (DNA): TGTGCCAGCAGTTACGCCAGTCTGAACACTGAAGCTTTCTTT.

The V and J genes are TRBV6-5 and TRBJ2-7, with 9 bases that match TRBD2. The CDR3 length is 15 residues. CDR1 is MNHEY, CDR2 SVGAGI, per germline. V was clipped by 5 bases and J by 7 bases; unmatched bases: 12. This CDR3 is CASSLTLAGGSEQYF. The CDR3 DNA reads TGTGCCAGCAGTCTCACCTTGGCGGGGGGGTCGGAGCAGTACTTC.

The sample holds a few counts of this clone. The gene calls are TRBV5-4 and TRBJ2-7, with 7 positions matching TRBD1. This CDR3 has 14 residues. The junction had 2 bases not matched to a gene; V was cut back by 2 bases and J by 0 bases. In germline, CDR1 is SGHNT, CDR2 YYREEE (reference sequence). The CDR3 region is CASSLDRVSYEQYF. The DNA of the CDR3 is TGTGCCAGCAGCTTAGACAGGGTCTCCTACGAGCAGTACTTC.

This clone was observed a handful of times. The rearrangement links TRBV5-5 to TRBJ2-2; D remains unclear. Trimming took 4 bases from V and 4 from J, leaving 17 bases between them. The CDR3 contains 16 residues. Germline V CDR1 and CDR2: SGHKS, YYEKEE (reference sequence). CDR3 in DNA: TGTGCCAGCAGCCCCCAAGCCACCCGCCGCACCGGGGAGCTGTTTTTT. It specifies CASSPQATRRTGELFF.

This chain uses TRBV7-8 with TRBJ1-5; 8 bases match TRBD1. After removal of 5 bases from V and 0 bases from J, the junction contained 15 bases not matched to a gene. The CDR3 consists of 19 residues. Germline assignment: CDR1 SGHVS and CDR2 FQNEAQ. CDR3: CASSLLRDRTYYSNQPQHF. The CDR3 DNA reads as TGTGCCAGCAGCCTCCTCCGGGACAGGACCTATTATAGCAATCAGCCCCAGCATTTT.

This clone was seen a few times. J is TRBJ1-3 and V is TRBV4-1; perhaps TRBD1 as D (5 bases). The CDR3 spans 20 residues. Trimming left V 0 bases short and J 0 bases short, with 21 bases between. Germline lookup yields CDR1 MGHRA and CDR2 YSYEKL. DNA for the CDR3: TGCGCCAGCAGCCAAGAGGGTAGAGGAGGGACCTCCCCCTCTGGAAACACCATATATTTT. Protein: CASSQEGRGGTSPSGNTIYF.

This rearrangement joins TRBV19 to TRBJ2-2, with D possibly TRBD1 on 6 matching bases. V lost 3 bases and J 7 bases, leaving 18 bases between the germline ends. This CDR3 region has 16 residues. Germline values: CDR1 LNHDA, CDR2 SQIVND (reference sequence). CDR3 nucleotides: TGTGCCAGTAGTATTCTCGGGACAAGGGCGTACGGGGAGCTGTTTTTT. Its translation: CASSILGTRAYGELFF.

The CDR3 region has the DNA TGCAGCGTTGCCCCAGGGGGTCACTATGGCTACACCTTC. This codes for CSVAPGGHYGYTF. The chain is built from TRBV29-1 and TRBJ1-2; 7 bases align to TRBD1. The CDR3 runs to 13 residues. Per the germline V gene, CDR1 is SQVTM and CDR2 is ANQGSEA. Trimming removed 4 bases from V and 3 bases from J; junction bases left unmatched: 5. Looking up the rest from reference TRBV29-1 and TRBJ1-2 gives the full variable domain: SAVISQKPSRDICQRGTSLTIQCQVDSQVTMMFWYRQQPGQSLTLIATANQGSEATYESGFVIDKFPISRPNLTFSTLTVSNMSPEDSSIYLCSVAPGGHYGYTFGSGTRLTVV.

This clone was seen a few times. V gene TRBV2 combines with J gene TRBJ2-2, with D possibly being TRBD1 (5 bases). CDR1 is SNHLY, CDR2 FYNNEI, per germline. The V gene lost 3 bases and the J gene lost 4 bases, with 9 bases spanning the gap. This CDR3 comprises 14 residues. CDR3 residues: CASSDPTATGELFF. DNA for the CDR3: TGTGCCAGCAGTGATCCGACAGCCACCGGGGAGCTGTTTTTT.

The genes are TRBV18 and TRBJ2-3; 10 bases are a match to TRBD2. The length of the CDR3 is 18 residues. Germline trimming cut 6 bases from V and 0 bases from J; bases unmatched to any gene: 12. CDR1 is KGHSH and CDR2 is LQKENI in the germline V gene. In DNA, the CDR3 is TGTGCCAGCTCCCGGACCATAGCGGGGGGCCAAAGCACAGATACGCAGTATTTT. The encoded protein is CASSRTIAGGQSTDTQYF.

This clone turned up a few times. The chain has TRBV7-2 and TRBJ2-3; tentative D call: TRBD1 (6 bases). Germline loops: CDR1 SGHTA, CDR2 FQGNSA. V lost 3 bases and J lost 11, with 18 bases in between. CDR3 length equals 14 residues. The CDR3 coding sequence is TGTGCCAGCAGCTTCCAACAGGGACCCTTTGGGCAGTATTTT. It codes for CASSFQQGPFGQYF.

The V call is TRBV27, the J call TRBJ1-1; no clear D gene. This CDR3 comprises 14 residues. With 0 bases removed from V and 7 bases from J, the gap between germline ends came to 12 bases. CDR1 is MNHEY and CDR2 is SMNVEV in the germline V gene (reference sequence). The CDR3 bases are TGTGCCAGCAGTTTATCTTCTTTCGGGAGTGAAGCTTTCTTT. Translation gives CASSLSSFGSEAFF.

The gene calls are TRBV5-1 and TRBJ2-1; 8 nucleotides line up with TRBD1. V gave up 6 bases and J gave up 8 bases; unmatched junction bases: 10. Germline CDR1 SGHRS, CDR2 YFSETQ. The CDR3 has 14 amino acids. The chain's CDR3 is CASKTGQDGDEQFF. In DNA form, the CDR3 reads TGCGCCAGCAAAACGGGACAGGACGGGGATGAGCAGTTCTTC.

The rearrangement joins TRBV5-1 to TRBJ1-3; TRBD1 is a possible D gene (5 bases). The V and J ends lost 0 bases and 2 bases respectively, with 9 bases between them. CDR3 length: 15 amino acids. Per germline, CDR1 SGHRS and CDR2 YFSETQ. The CDR3 here is CASSLGPGAGNTIYF. CDR3 DNA: TGCGCCAGCAGCTTGGGGCCGGGGGCTGGAAACACCATATATTTT.

The chain combines TRBV23-1 with TRBJ1-1, with 8 bases lining up with TRBD1. TRBV23-1 carries the ORF label, with uncertain function. The length of the CDR3 is 15 residues. V lost 0 bases to trimming and J lost 5 bases; unmatched junction nucleotides: 5. The CDR3 coding sequence is TGCGCCAGCAGTCAATCTACAGGGGGTGGAACTGAAGCTTTCTTT. It is translated as CASSQSTGGGTEAFF.

In its sample, this clone was seen a few times. The rearrangement uses TRBV6-5 and TRBJ1-2, with D perhaps TRBD1 (5 bases). The CDR3 totals 15 residues. CDR1 MNHEY and CDR2 SVGAGI come from the germline V gene. Trimming cost V 4 bases and J 4 bases, with 16 bases left between them. Here the CDR3 DNA reads TGTGCCAGCAGTTCAAACCAAGGACACCGCTATGGCTACACCTTC. This encodes CASSSNQGHRYGYTF.

The J gene is TRBJ1-5, the V gene TRBV5-4, with TRBD1 as a possible D gene (6 bases). CDR1 SGHNT and CDR2 YYREEE come from the germline V gene (reference sequence). The CDR3 consists of 13 residues. V was cut by 4 bases and J by 8 bases, with 13 bases left in between. DNA for the CDR3: TGTGCCAGCAGCGATGGGGGCCAGAAGCCCCAGCATTTT. Translating gives CASSDGGQKPQHF.